The 5 T cell receptor beta chains in this list originate from one sample, sequenced in a study of regulatory T cells in long-lasting Graves disease. Time point meaning: newly diagnosed GD, antithyroid drugs for less than 3 months. Extracted RNA from PBMCs served as the source of the TCR library. iRepertoire HTBI primers and Arm-PCR of CDR3 regions built TCR beta libraries. TCRdb fed the multiplex PCR reads into MiXCR, producing one record per CDR3 protein. The table lists hundreds of thousands of distinct CDR3 sequences, under 20% of them singletons. This same sample was also taken into another study, of T cells in Graves' hyperthyroidism and ophthalmopathy.

Material: peripheral blood mononuclear cells (PBMCs), obtained at new diagnosis, from a patient treated with antithyroid drugs. These receptor sequences come from a woman in her 30s with Graves disease.

This clonotype has a count of ten or more. This chain joins TRBV11-2 and TRBJ1-1; 7 nucleotides line up with TRBD1. CDR1 and CDR2 from the germline V gene are SGHAT and FQNNGV. The CDR3 has 14 amino acids. V lost 5 bases, J lost 0 bases, and 3 bases stayed unmatched. In DNA, the CDR3 is TGTGCCAGCAGCGCTGACAGGGTGAACACTGAAGCTTTCTTT. Translation gives CASSADRVNTEAFF.

In this sample, this clonotype turned up many times. This rearrangement joins TRBV6-2 or TRBV6-3 to TRBJ2-5; D is unresolved. The CDR3 loop spans 11 amino acids. V lost 7 bases and J lost 2, with 5 bases in between. The germline V gene encodes CDR1 MNHEY and CDR2 SVGEGT. This CDR3 is CASISQETQYF. The CDR3 DNA is TGTGCCAGCATCAGTCAAGAGACCCAGTACTTC.

At least ten counts were recorded for this clonotype. The rearrangement joins TRBV2 to TRBJ1-1; tentatively, D is TRBD1 (5 bases). The ends were cut back, 7 bases at V and 1 base at J, with 7 bases in the middle. Germline V CDR1 and CDR2: SNHLY, FYNNEI. The CDR3 extends over 12 amino acids. This chain's CDR3 is CASMGGNTEAFF. In DNA form, the CDR3 reads TGTGCCAGCATGGGGGGGAACACTGAAGCTTTCTTT.

This clonotype was observed at least ten times. The rearrangement joins TRBV28 to TRBJ1-4, with 8 bases matching TRBD1. Losses at the gene ends were 3 bases for V and 10 bases for J; bases not matched to a gene: 10. Germline V lookup: CDR1 MDHEN, CDR2 SYDVKM. The CDR3 is 15 amino acids. The CDR3 DNA follows: TGTGCCAGCAGTTTTTACGCCGACAGGGGCGTAAAACTGTTTTTT. It translates to CASSFYADRGVKLFF.

This clonotype was counted at least ten times. The gene calls are TRBV6-9 and TRBJ1-4, with D possibly TRBD1 on 6 matching bases. CDR3 length: 18 residues. V lost 3 bases, J lost 6 bases, and 23 bases lay in between. Germline values: CDR1 MNHGY, CDR2 SVAAGI. CDR3 DNA sequence: TGTGCCAGCAGTTACCCGAGGACAGCTCTGGACGTCGATGAAAAACTGTTTTTT. It specifies CASSYPRTALDVDEKLFF.